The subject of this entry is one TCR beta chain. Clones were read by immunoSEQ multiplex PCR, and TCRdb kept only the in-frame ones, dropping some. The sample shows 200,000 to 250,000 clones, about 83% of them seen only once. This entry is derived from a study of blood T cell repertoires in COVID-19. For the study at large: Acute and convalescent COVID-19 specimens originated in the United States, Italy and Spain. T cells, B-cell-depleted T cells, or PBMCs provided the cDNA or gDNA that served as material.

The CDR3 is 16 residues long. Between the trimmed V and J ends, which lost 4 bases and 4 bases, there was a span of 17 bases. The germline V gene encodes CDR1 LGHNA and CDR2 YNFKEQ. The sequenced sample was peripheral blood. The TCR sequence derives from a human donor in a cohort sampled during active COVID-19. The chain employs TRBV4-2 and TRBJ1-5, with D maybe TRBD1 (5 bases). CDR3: CASSPFDTGGNQPQHF. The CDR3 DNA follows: TGTGCCAGCAGCCCCTTTGACACGGGGGGGAATCAGCCCCAGCATTTT.